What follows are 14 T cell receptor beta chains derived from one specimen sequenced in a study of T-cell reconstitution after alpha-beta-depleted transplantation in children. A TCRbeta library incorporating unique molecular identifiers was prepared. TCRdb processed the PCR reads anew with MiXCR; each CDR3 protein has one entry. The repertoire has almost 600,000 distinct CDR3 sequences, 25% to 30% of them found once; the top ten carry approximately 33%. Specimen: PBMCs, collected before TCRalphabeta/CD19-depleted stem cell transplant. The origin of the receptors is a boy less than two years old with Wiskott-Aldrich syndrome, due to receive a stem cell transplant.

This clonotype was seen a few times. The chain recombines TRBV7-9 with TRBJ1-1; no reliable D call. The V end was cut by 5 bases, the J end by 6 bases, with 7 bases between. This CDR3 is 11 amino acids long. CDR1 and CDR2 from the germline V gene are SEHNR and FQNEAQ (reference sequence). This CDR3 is CASSPASEAFF. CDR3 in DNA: TGTGCCAGCAGCCCCGCTTCTGAAGCTTTCTTT.

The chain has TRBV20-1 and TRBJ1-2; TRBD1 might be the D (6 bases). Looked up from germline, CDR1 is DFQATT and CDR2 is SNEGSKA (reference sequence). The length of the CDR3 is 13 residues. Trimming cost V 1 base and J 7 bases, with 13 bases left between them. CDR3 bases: TGCAGTGCTAGAGGGGGAGTCAGGGGTGGCTACACCTTC. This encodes CSARGGVRGGYTF.

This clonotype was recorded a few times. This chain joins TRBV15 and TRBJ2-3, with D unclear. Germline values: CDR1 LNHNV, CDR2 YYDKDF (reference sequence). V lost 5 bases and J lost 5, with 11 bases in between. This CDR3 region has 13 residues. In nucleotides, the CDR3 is TGTGCCACCAGCTCACCAGTTTTAGATACGCAGTATTTT. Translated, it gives CATSSPVLDTQYF.

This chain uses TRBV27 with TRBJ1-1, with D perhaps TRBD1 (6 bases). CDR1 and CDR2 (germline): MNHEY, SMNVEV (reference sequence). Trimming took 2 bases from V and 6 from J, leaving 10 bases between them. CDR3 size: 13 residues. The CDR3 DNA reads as TGTGCCAGCAGTTTAATCAGGGGCGCTGAAGCTTTCTTT. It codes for CASSLIRGAEAFF.

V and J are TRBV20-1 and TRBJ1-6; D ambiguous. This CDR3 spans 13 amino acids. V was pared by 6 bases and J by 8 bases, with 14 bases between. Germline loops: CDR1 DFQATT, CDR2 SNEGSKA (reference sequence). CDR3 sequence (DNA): TGCAGTGCGGCACAGCTCTGGGATTCACCCCTCCACTTT. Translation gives CSAAQLWDSPLHF.

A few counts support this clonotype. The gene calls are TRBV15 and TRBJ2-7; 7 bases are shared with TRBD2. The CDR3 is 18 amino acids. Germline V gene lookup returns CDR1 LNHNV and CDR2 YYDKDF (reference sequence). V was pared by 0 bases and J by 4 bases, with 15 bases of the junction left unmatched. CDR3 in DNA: TGTGCCACCAGCAGAGATAAAACTAGCGTGAAGACAATATACGAGCAGTACTTC. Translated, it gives CATSRDKTSVKTIYEQYF.

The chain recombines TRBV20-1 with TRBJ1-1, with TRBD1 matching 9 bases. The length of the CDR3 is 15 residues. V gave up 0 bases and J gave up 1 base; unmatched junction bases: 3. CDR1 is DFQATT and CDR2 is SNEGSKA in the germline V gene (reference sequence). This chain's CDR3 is CSARDPGQGNTEAFF. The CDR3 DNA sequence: TGCAGTGCTAGAGACCCGGGACAGGGGAACACTGAAGCTTTCTTT.

CDR3 DNA: TGCGCCAGCAGCCAAGATCGGATTAACTATGGCTACACCTTC. This codes for CASSQDRINYGYTF. The gene calls are TRBV5-1 and TRBJ1-2; D unresolved. The CDR3 is 14 residues long. Trimming stripped 4 bases from V and 1 base from J, with 11 bases between. The germline CDR1 and CDR2 sequences are SGHRS and YFSETQ.

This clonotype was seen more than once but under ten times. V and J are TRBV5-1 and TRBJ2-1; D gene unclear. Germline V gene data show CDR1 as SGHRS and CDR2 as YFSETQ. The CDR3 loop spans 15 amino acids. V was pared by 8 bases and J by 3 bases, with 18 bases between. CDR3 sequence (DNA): TGCGCCAGTCGAAAGAGCCTAGACCTCTACAATGAGCAGTTCTTC. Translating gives CASRKSLDLYNEQFF.

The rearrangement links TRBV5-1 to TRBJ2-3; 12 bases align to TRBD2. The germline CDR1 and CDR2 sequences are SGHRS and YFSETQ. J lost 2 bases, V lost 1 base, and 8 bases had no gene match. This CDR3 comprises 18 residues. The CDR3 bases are TGCGCCAGCAGCTTGATTATCCTAGCGGGAGGGACCACAGATACGCAGTATTTT. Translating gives CASSLIILAGGTTDTQYF.

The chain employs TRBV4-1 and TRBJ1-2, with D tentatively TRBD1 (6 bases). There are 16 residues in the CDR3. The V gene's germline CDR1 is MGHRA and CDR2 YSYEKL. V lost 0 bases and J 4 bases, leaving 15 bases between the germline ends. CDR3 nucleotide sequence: TGCGCCAGCAGCCAAGATTGGAACAGGGTAACCTATGGCTACACCTTC. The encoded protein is CASSQDWNRVTYGYTF.

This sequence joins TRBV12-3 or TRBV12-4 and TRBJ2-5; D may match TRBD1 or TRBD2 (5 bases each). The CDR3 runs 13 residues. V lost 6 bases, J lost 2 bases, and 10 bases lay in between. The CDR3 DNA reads TGTGCCAGCAGGGTAGAGGGGCAAGAGACCCAGTACTTC. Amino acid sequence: CASRVEGQETQYF.

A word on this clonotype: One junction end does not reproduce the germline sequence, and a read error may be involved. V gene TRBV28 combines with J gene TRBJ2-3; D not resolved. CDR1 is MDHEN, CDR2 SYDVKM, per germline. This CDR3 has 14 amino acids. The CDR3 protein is CASSFRGYHPDTHF. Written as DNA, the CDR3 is TGTGCCAGCAGTTTTCGCGGATACCACCCAGATACGCATTTT.

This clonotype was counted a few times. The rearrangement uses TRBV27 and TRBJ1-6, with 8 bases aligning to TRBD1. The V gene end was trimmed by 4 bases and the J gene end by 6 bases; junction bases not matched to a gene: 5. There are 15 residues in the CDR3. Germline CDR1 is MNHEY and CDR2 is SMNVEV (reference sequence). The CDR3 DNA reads TGTGCCAGCAGTTACTCGGACAGGGTTAATTCACCCCTCCACTTT. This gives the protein CASSYSDRVNSPLHF.